This T cell receptor beta chain emerged from a study of blood T cells in healthy people across ages. Through a sample-barcoded 5' primer and a J-beta primer mix, a second PCR was run for 7 to 11 cycles. One entry per CDR3 protein results from TCRdb running MiXCR on the 5' RACE reads. The sample yields about 2 million distinct CDR3 sequences, less than 50% seen once. The CDR3 is made up of 16 amino acids. V lost 7 bases to trimming and J lost 1 base, with 19 bases between them. From germline, CDR1 is MNHEY and CDR2 SVGAGI. Sample: blood. This receptor was identified in a woman between 40 and 55 years old in good health. V usage is TRBV6-5 and J usage is TRBJ1-2; D call uncertain. CDR3 protein: CASNRYGPANNYGYTF. CDR3 coding DNA: TGTGCCAGCAATCGGTATGGGCCCGCGAATAACTATGGCTACACCTTC.